One and the same sample provided the 13 T cell receptor beta chains below, sequenced in a study of T-cell reconstitution after alpha-beta-depleted transplantation in children. The library targeted TCRbeta and was prepared with unique molecular identifiers. TCRdb reprocessed the PCR reads with MiXCR, giving one entry per CDR3 protein. Of some 840,000 distinct CDR3 sequences in the sample, under 20% were seen once. The sequencing here drew on PBMCs, mostly from graft donor cells, taken 360 days after TCRalphabeta/CD19-depleted stem cell transplant. The receptor source for this set is a male patient between 10 and 17 years old who had a stem cell transplant for acute lymphoblastic leukemia, so the T cells may come from the graft donor.

Turning to this clonotype: This likely comes from a read error, as the CDR3 has no conserved phenylalanine or tryptophan at its end. The chain joins TRBV7-9 to TRBJ1-1; D is uncertain. Germline V gives CDR1 SEHNR, CDR2 FQNEAQ (reference sequence). The CDR3 has 13 residues. The CDR3 sequence: CTSSPSLNTEAFY. CDR3 in DNA: TGTACCAGCAGCCCTTCTTTGAACACTGAAGCTTTCTAT.

This rearrangement joins TRBV5-1 to TRBJ2-7; D might be TRBD1 (6 bases). V shed 2 bases and J shed 3 bases, with 12 bases lying between them. Germline CDR1 and CDR2: SGHRS and YFSETQ. This CDR3 has 14 residues. CDR3 DNA sequence: TGCGCCAGCAGCTTTGAGAGGACAGTCTACGAGCAGTACTTC. Protein: CASSFERTVYEQYF.

The chain uses TRBV29-1 and TRBJ2-3; weak D call: TRBD1 (6 bases). There are 12 residues in the CDR3. CDR1 is SQVTM and CDR2 is ANQGSEA in the germline V gene. Trimming left V 8 bases short and J 1 base short, with 10 bases between. CDR3 residues: CSSEGGTDTQYF. As DNA, the CDR3 is TGCAGCTCAGAGGGGGGCACAGATACGCAGTATTTT.

V is TRBV11-1 and J is TRBJ2-3, with D possibly TRBD1 on 6 matching bases. V was pared by 5 bases and J by 14 bases, with 17 bases between. This CDR3 is built from 12 residues. Germline assignment: CDR1 SGHAT and CDR2 FQDESV (reference sequence). CDR3 in amino acids: CASSPQGPGWYF. The CDR3 DNA reads TGTGCCAGCAGCCCCCAGGGGCCCGGTTGGTATTTT.

The chain joins TRBV4-1 to TRBJ2-3; 11 positions match TRBD1. Germline lookup yields CDR1 MGHRA and CDR2 YSYEKL. V lost 5 bases, J lost 4 bases, and 5 bases stayed unmatched. CDR3 length equals 15 residues. The DNA for the CDR3 is TGCGCCAGCAGCTTCAGGACAGGGGGCGCAGATACGCAGTATTTT. It encodes CASSFRTGGADTQYF.

The J gene is TRBJ2-1, the V gene TRBV11-2; 7 nucleotides line up with TRBD2. Germline lookup yields CDR1 SGHAT and CDR2 FQNNGV. The CDR3 runs 18 residues. The V and J ends lost 0 bases and 4 bases, in that order; junction bases with no gene match: 12. This chain's CDR3 is CASSLDLPGAGRYNEQFF. Here the CDR3 DNA reads TGTGCCAGCAGCTTAGACCTCCCTGGAGCGGGAAGGTACAATGAGCAGTTCTTC.

In its sample, this clonotype was seen a few times. V gene TRBV2 combines with J gene TRBJ1-2; 7 positions match TRBD1. Trimming removed 6 bases from V and 4 bases from J; junction bases left unmatched: 11. Germline assignment: CDR1 SNHLY and CDR2 FYNNEI. The CDR3 has 15 residues. CDR3: CASRIQGGSVYGYTF. CDR3 in DNA: TGTGCCAGCAGGATCCAGGGGGGATCCGTCTATGGCTACACCTTC.

The J gene is TRBJ1-4, the V gene TRBV5-6, with D tentatively TRBD1 (5 bases). Germline-derived CDR1 and CDR2 are SGHDT and YYEEEE. The CDR3 runs 13 residues. Trimming left V 4 bases short and J 8 bases short, with 12 bases between. The CDR3: CASSLPAGEKLFF. The CDR3 DNA is TGTGCCAGCAGCCTTCCGGCAGGGGAAAAACTGTTTTTT.

This chain joins TRBV6-1 and TRBJ2-2, with no clear D. Germline lookup yields CDR1 MNHNS and CDR2 SASEGT. The CDR3 spans 14 residues. The V and J ends lost 6 bases and 1 base respectively, with 9 bases between them. The CDR3 DNA reads TGTGCCAGCAGCCCCTTCTTGAACACCGGGGAGCTGTTTTTT. Its protein is CASSPFLNTGELFF.

The J gene is TRBJ1-2, the V gene TRBV20-1; D gene ambiguous. Germline V CDR1 and CDR2: DFQATT, SNEGSKA (reference sequence). V gave up 3 bases and J gave up 6 bases, with 20 bases separating them. The CDR3 contains 15 residues. CDR3 protein: CSARPMVGWTDGYTF. The CDR3 nucleotides read TGCAGTGCTAGGCCCATGGTAGGGTGGACTGATGGCTACACCTTC.

This clonotype was detected a few times. The chain has TRBV12-3 or TRBV12-4 and TRBJ2-3; 7 bases match TRBD1. The CDR3 has 15 residues. The V segment lost 7 bases and the J segment 0 bases; nucleotides outside the gene matches: 7. The CDR3 is CASTPRGQSTDTQYF. The CDR3 DNA sequence: TGTGCCAGCACCCCACGGGGACAGAGCACAGATACGCAGTATTTT.

This chain links TRBV6-5 with TRBJ1-2; 8 nucleotides align to TRBD1. J was trimmed by 1 base and V by 7 bases; bases with no gene match: 8. This CDR3 has 15 amino acids. The V gene's germline CDR1 is MNHEY and CDR2 SVGAGI. The chain's CDR3 is CASIKDRGLNYGYTF. As DNA, the CDR3 is TGTGCCAGCATTAAAGACAGGGGACTTAACTATGGCTACACCTTC.

This clonotype has more than one count but fewer than ten. V gene TRBV6-1 combines with J gene TRBJ2-5, with TRBD2 matching over 14 bases. Unmatched junction bases numbered 8, after V lost 7 bases and J lost 4 bases. The V gene's germline CDR1 is MNHNS and CDR2 SASEGT. CDR3 length: 16 residues. The CDR3 loop is CASTLGTSGSGETQYF. In DNA form, the CDR3 reads TGTGCCAGCACCCTAGGGACTAGCGGGAGTGGAGAGACCCAGTACTTC.